One sample yielded the 3 T cell receptor beta chains listed below, sequenced in a study of blood T cell repertoires in COVID-19. Some clones are missing from TCRdb's copy, which holds only in-frame ones; the method was immunoSEQ multiplex PCR. This table has approximately 76,000 clones, about 89% appearing once. Sequenced: peripheral blood. These receptors were taken from a woman in her sixties or seventies with acute or convalescent COVID-19.

The chain combines TRBV7-8 with TRBJ1-6; the D gene is possibly TRBD1 (5 bases). The germline V and J ends were trimmed by 2 bases and 5 bases, with 16 bases remaining between them. The CDR3 extends over 17 amino acids. Germline assignment: CDR1 SGHVS and CDR2 FQNEAQ. CDR3 loop: CASSLNLAGTNNSPLHF. CDR3 sequence (DNA): TGTGCCAGCAGCTTAAACCTCGCAGGGACTAATAATTCACCCCTCCACTTT.

CDR3 nucleotide sequence: TGTGCCAGCAGCGCTCCAAGGGGGACAGCCTTCAACAACTCCTACGAGCAGTACTTC. It translates to CASSAPRGTAFNNSYEQYF. The rearrangement uses TRBV21-1 and TRBJ2-7; the table's TRBD1 call for D was not verified on the DNA. TRBV21-1 is reported as a pseudogene. The CDR3 runs to 19 residues.

CDR3 sequence: CASSLLFGGGSGNTIYF. CDR3 nucleotide sequence: TGTGCCAGCAGTTTACTCTTCGGAGGAGGCTCTGGAAACACCATATATTTT. V and J are TRBV28 and TRBJ1-3; D is ambiguous. V was cut by 2 bases and J by 0 bases, with 14 bases left in between. CDR3 size: 17 residues. Germline CDR1 reads MDHEN; CDR2 reads SYDVKM.